Listed here are 31 T cell receptor beta chains from one sample, sequenced in a study of cytomegalovirus exposure and HLA in healthy donors. This PCR relied on a set of 60 Vbeta primers and 13 Jbeta primers. Method: immunoSEQ multiplex PCR; TCRdb's copy keeps in-frame clones and lacks some. Of about 180,000 clones listed, around 80% are singletons. Sequencing used PBMCs. All receptors come from a female donor in good health and CMV-seronegative.

The chain carries TRBV6-1 and TRBJ1-5, with a weak D call TRBD1 (6 bases). Looked up from germline, CDR1 is MNHNS and CDR2 is SASEGT. Trimming left V 6 bases short and J 11 bases short, with 17 bases between. CDR3 length equals 13 residues. The CDR3 nucleotides are TGTGCCAGCAGCGCCGACAGGATAAGCACCCAGCATTTT. As protein: CASSADRISTQHF.

The V and J genes are TRBV23-1 and TRBJ2-5; D might be TRBD2 (6 bases). TRBV23-1 qualifies as an ORF whose function is uncertain. CDR3 length: 13 amino acids. Between the trimmed V and J ends, which lost 7 bases and 3 bases, there was a span of 12 bases. The CDR3 sequence: CASTRGIKETQYF. The DNA of the CDR3 is TGCGCCAGCACGCGGGGAATTAAAGAGACCCAGTACTTC.

The J gene is TRBJ2-6, the V gene TRBV5-1, with TRBD1 matching 12 bases. CDR3 size: 18 residues. Trimming took 2 bases from V and 3 from J; bases not matched to a gene: 6. Germline loops: CDR1 SGHRS, CDR2 YFSETQ. Written as DNA, the CDR3 is TGCGCCAGCAGCTTCCTGGGACAGGGGGCGCGTGGGGCCAACGTCCTGACTTTC. It is translated as CASSFLGQGARGANVLTF.

The chain combines TRBV27 with TRBJ1-2; TRBD1 agrees at 9 bases. This CDR3 spans 16 amino acids. Germline CDR1 and CDR2: MNHEY and SMNVEV (reference sequence). Trimming took 5 bases from V and 0 from J; bases not matched to a gene: 7. This CDR3 is CASSPYGTGPNYGYTF. As DNA, the CDR3 is TGTGCCAGCAGTCCATACGGGACAGGGCCTAACTATGGCTACACCTTC.

This chain connects TRBV4-1 to TRBJ2-7; 8 nucleotides agree with TRBD1. This CDR3 has 16 amino acids. With 1 base clipped from V and 1 base from J, the junction kept 6 bases outside the gene matches. The V gene's germline CDR1 is MGHRA and CDR2 YSYEKL. The CDR3 nucleotides read TGCGCCAGCAGCCAAGCGTTCAGGGGGCAGTCCTACGAGCAGTACTTC. Amino acid sequence: CASSQAFRGQSYEQYF.

This chain uses TRBV5-6 with TRBJ2-1; 10 bases map to TRBD2. There are 16 residues in the CDR3. Germline loops: CDR1 SGHDT, CDR2 YYEEEE. Trimming at V came to 1 base and at J to 1 base, leaving 2 bases not matched to a gene. Written as DNA, the CDR3 is TGTGCCAGCAGCTTGCTAGCGGGGGAATCCTACAATGAGCAGTTCTTC. Translated, it gives CASSLLAGESYNEQFF.

V is TRBV7-9 and J is TRBJ1-2, with D possibly being TRBD1 (6 bases). Germline V gene data show CDR1 as SEHNR and CDR2 as FQNEAQ (reference sequence). V lost 6 bases and J 1 base, leaving 18 bases between the germline ends. CDR3 size: 16 residues. CDR3 nucleotides: TGTGCCAGCAGGGGGGCCCAGGGAACTAATAACTATGGCTACACCTTC. Protein product: CASRGAQGTNNYGYTF.

CDR3 nucleotides: TGTGCCAGCAGTGAATCCGGGTCTCGACGCCTTGTCGGGACCCAGTACTTC. This translates into CASSESGSRRLVGTQYF. The chain links TRBV2 to TRBJ2-5; D is unresolved. The germline gives CDR1 SNHLY, CDR2 FYNNEI. The CDR3 extends over 17 amino acids. With 2 bases removed from V and 7 bases from J, the gap between germline ends came to 23 bases. Full variable domain (outside the CDR3, taken from reference TRBV2 and TRBJ2-5): EPEVTQTPSHQVTQMGQEVILRCVPISNHLYFYWYRQILGQKVEFLVSFYNNEISEKSEIFDDQFSVERPDGSNFTLKIRSTKLEDSAMYFCASSESGSRRLVGTQYFGPGTRLLVL.

This clone was observed a handful of times. The chain joins TRBV29-1 to TRBJ2-1; perhaps TRBD1 as D (6 bases). Per the germline V gene, CDR1 is SQVTM and CDR2 is ANQGSEA. This CDR3 has 14 residues. Trimming removed 6 bases from V and 6 bases from J, with 18 bases in between. CDR3 loop: CSVGPGEPGNEQFF. The CDR3 nucleotides are TGCAGCGTCGGACCAGGGGAGCCGGGCAATGAGCAGTTCTTC.

V gene TRBV6-5 combines with J gene TRBJ1-6; D unclear. Germline-derived CDR1 and CDR2 are MNHEY and SVGAGI. Trimming pared 0 bases from V and 5 bases from J, leaving 5 bases between. The CDR3 has 14 amino acids. CDR3 coding DNA: TGTGCCAGCAGTTACTCGAGAGATAATTCACCCCTCCACTTT. Translation: CASSYSRDNSPLHF.

The chain recombines TRBV6-1 with TRBJ1-6; 11 bases fit TRBD1. The CDR3 is 11 amino acids. In germline, CDR1 is MNHNS, CDR2 SASEGT. Germline trimming cut 1 base from V and 19 bases from J; bases unmatched to any gene: 0. The DNA of the CDR3 is TGTGCCAGCAGTGAAGGGGACAGGGGGCACTTT. Protein product: CASSEGDRGHF.

The chain links TRBV6-5 to TRBJ2-1; 7 bases are a match to TRBD1. There are 14 residues in the CDR3. Germline CDR1 and CDR2: MNHEY and SVGAGI. With V trimmed by 2 bases and J by 4 bases, 2 bases remained unmatched. The CDR3 DNA reads as TGTGCCAGCAGTTACCGGGGACAGTACAATGAGCAGTTCTTC. Residues: CASSYRGQYNEQFF.

The genes are TRBV2 and TRBJ2-7; 9 nucleotides line up with TRBD2. The CDR3 covers 14 residues. Trimming took 4 bases from V and 3 from J; bases not matched to a gene: 4. The germline CDR1 and CDR2 sequences are SNHLY and FYNNEI. The CDR3 sequence: CASSGTSADYEQYF. As DNA, the CDR3 is TGTGCCAGCAGTGGGACTAGCGCGGACTACGAGCAGTACTTC.

The chain is built from TRBV7-2 and TRBJ1-5; D is undetermined. V was clipped by 1 base and J by 0 bases, with 16 bases between them. Per the germline V gene, CDR1 is SGHTA and CDR2 is FQGNSA. This CDR3 has 18 residues. CDR3 region: CASSLGLRNSYSNQPQHF. Written as DNA, the CDR3 is TGTGCCAGCAGCTTAGGCCTAAGGAACAGTTATAGCAATCAGCCCCAGCATTTT.

J is TRBJ1-1 and V is TRBV19; 8 nucleotides match TRBD1. This CDR3 region has 16 residues. The germline gives CDR1 LNHDA, CDR2 SQIVND (reference sequence). J was trimmed by 4 bases and V by 3 bases; bases with no gene match: 10. The CDR3 DNA reads as TGTGCCAGTAGTATTGGGGCAGGGGGCGCCGCCACTGAAGCTTTCTTT. Translation: CASSIGAGGAATEAFF.

The gene calls are TRBV4-3 and TRBJ1-4, with D possibly TRBD1 on 5 matching bases. Trimming shortened V by 3 bases and J by 6 bases, and 17 bases separated the two germline ends. Germline V gene lookup returns CDR1 LGHNA and CDR2 YSLEER. The CDR3 consists of 16 residues. This chain's CDR3 is CASSQRGTRGDEKLFF. For the CDR3, the DNA is TGCGCCAGCAGCCAGCGGGGTACCCGGGGGGATGAAAAACTGTTTTTT.

The V and J genes are TRBV7-9 and TRBJ1-1, with TRBD1 matching 10 bases. The V segment lost 5 bases and the J segment 0 bases; nucleotides outside the gene matches: 3. The germline gives CDR1 SEHNR, CDR2 FQNEAQ (reference sequence). The CDR3 is 15 residues long. The CDR3 loop is CASSQGQGLNTEAFF. The CDR3 DNA is TGTGCCAGCAGCCAGGGACAGGGGCTGAACACTGAAGCTTTCTTT.

The rearrangement joins TRBV7-8 to TRBJ1-3, with 8 bases lining up with TRBD1. Trimming took 5 bases from V and 4 from J; bases not matched to a gene: 4. Germline lookup yields CDR1 SGHVS and CDR2 FQNEAQ. This CDR3 comprises 14 residues. Here the CDR3 reads CASSRQGRGNTIYF. CDR3 bases: TGTGCCAGCAGCCGACAGGGGAGGGGAAACACCATATATTTT.

The chain is built from TRBV7-6 and TRBJ2-7, with 10 bases matching TRBD2. V was pared by 1 base and J by 2 bases, with 2 bases of the junction left unmatched. Looked up from germline, CDR1 is SGHVS and CDR2 is FNYEAQ. This CDR3 is 15 amino acids long. Here the CDR3 DNA reads TGTGCCAGCAGCTTAGAGCTAGCGGGAGCCTACGAGCAGTACTTC. As protein: CASSLELAGAYEQYF.

The J gene is TRBJ2-3, the V gene TRBV14; a possible D gene is TRBD1 (6 bases). Trimming left V 4 bases short and J 4 bases short, with 15 bases between. Germline values: CDR1 SGHDN, CDR2 FVKESK. The CDR3 is 15 amino acids. CDR3 DNA: TGTGCCAGCAGCCCGCGGGCCAGGGGACCAGATACGCAGTATTTT. Translating it yields CASSPRARGPDTQYF.

The V gene is TRBV6-8, the J gene TRBJ1-5; 9 nucleotides line up with TRBD1. The CDR3 spans 18 residues. Germline CDR1 is MNHGY and CDR2 is SAAAGT. V dropped 5 bases and J dropped 0; count of bases not matched to a gene: 11. CDR3 region: CASSRTGQGLYSNQPQHF. The CDR3 region has the DNA TGTGCCAGCAGTCGTACGGGACAGGGCCTGTATAGCAATCAGCCCCAGCATTTT.

As regards this clone: This sample also contains other DNA sequences that code for the same CDR3. The chain carries TRBV19 and TRBJ1-5; D may be TRBD1 (6 bases). The V end was cut by 5 bases, the J end by 3 bases, with 14 bases between. Germline V CDR1 and CDR2: LNHDA, SQIVND (reference sequence). The CDR3 has 15 amino acids. As DNA, the CDR3 is TGTGCCAGTAGTCTCCAACAGGGCTTCAATCAGCCCCAGCATTTT. This gives the protein CASSLQQGFNQPQHF.

This clone was observed once. V and J are TRBV28 and TRBJ1-5, with a tentative D call TRBD1 (6 bases). Germline V gene sequence: CDR1 MDHEN, CDR2 SYDVKM. The CDR3 totals 16 residues. Trimming shortened V by 8 bases and J by 0 bases, and 17 bases separated the two germline ends. The DNA of the CDR3 is TGTGCCAGCGATGGACAGAGACGTTATAGCAATCAGCCCCAGCATTTT. Amino acids: CASDGQRRYSNQPQHF.

The CDR3 region is CASSPTPYEQYF. CDR3 nucleotide sequence: TGTGCCAGCAGCCCCACACCTTACGAGCAGTACTTC. V and J are TRBV11-2 and TRBJ2-7; D is undetermined. CDR1 and CDR2 (germline): SGHAT, FQNNGV. V lost 5 bases and J 4 bases, leaving 9 bases between the germline ends. CDR3 length equals 12 residues.

There are a few counts of this clone. V is TRBV5-1 and J is TRBJ1-3; 9 bases match TRBD1. This CDR3 has 14 residues. With V trimmed by 0 bases and J by 9 bases, 4 bases remained unmatched. Germline CDR1 and CDR2: SGHRS and YFSETQ. The CDR3 DNA sequence: TGCGCCAGCAGCTTGGGGGGACAGGGATCCACCATATATTTT. Its translation is CASSLGGQGSTIYF.

The chain is built from TRBV6-1 and TRBJ2-1; 10 nucleotides agree with TRBD1. V trimming: 7 bases; J trimming: 14 bases; junction bases outside the gene matches: 8. CDR1 is MNHNS and CDR2 is SASEGT in the germline V gene. The CDR3 is 12 residues long. CDR3 coding DNA: TGTGCCAGCACCACAGGCGGGACAGGGGAGTTCTTC. Protein product: CASTTGGTGEFF.

The chain carries TRBV7-2 and TRBJ2-7, with 9 bases that match TRBD2. Trimming cost V 4 bases and J 3 bases; bases outside gene matches: 13. This CDR3 has 17 amino acids. Looked up from germline, CDR1 is SGHTA and CDR2 is FQGNSA. The DNA of the CDR3 is TGTGCCAGCAGCTCCCAAAAATCTAGCGGGGCGAGCTACGAGCAGTACTTC. Its translation: CASSSQKSSGASYEQYF. The variable domain in full, completed from reference TRBV7-2 and TRBJ2-7, reads GAGVSQSPSNKVTEKGKDVELRCDPISGHTALYWYRQSLGQGLEFLIYFQGNSAPDKSGLPSDRFSAERTGGSVSTLTIQRTQQEDSAVYLCASSSQKSSGASYEQYFGPGTRLTVT.

The chain recombines TRBV19 with TRBJ1-6; 7 bases are shared with TRBD1. Germline CDR1 reads LNHDA; CDR2 reads SQIVND (reference sequence). The CDR3 spans 14 residues. Germline trimming cut 6 bases from V and 8 bases from J; bases unmatched to any gene: 7. Written as DNA, the CDR3 is TGTGCCAGTAGCCCAAGGGGGCGTGATTCACCCCTCCACTTT. Protein: CASSPRGRDSPLHF.

This chain links TRBV28 with TRBJ1-6, with D possibly TRBD1 on 6 matching bases. The CDR3 is 15 residues long. Looked up from germline, CDR1 is MDHEN and CDR2 is SYDVKM. Trimming left V 5 bases short and J 1 base short, with 9 bases between. For the CDR3, the DNA is TGTGCCAGCAGTAGGACAGCTTCCTATAATTCACCCCTCCACTTT. Protein: CASSRTASYNSPLHF.

Only a few counts were recorded for this clone. The chain combines TRBV6-1 with TRBJ1-1, with D unresolved. Germline CDR1 MNHNS, CDR2 SASEGT. The V and J ends lost 2 bases and 1 base respectively, with 8 bases between them. This CDR3 spans 14 amino acids. In DNA, the CDR3 is TGTGCCAGCAGTGAACGGCGGCGGAACACTGAAGCTTTCTTT. Translating gives CASSERRRNTEAFF.

V usage is TRBV25-1 and J usage is TRBJ1-1; no clear D. Trimming took off 4 bases at V and 2 bases at J, with 5 bases between the two ends. The CDR3 totals 12 residues. Germline V gene lookup returns CDR1 MGHDK and CDR2 SYGVNS. The CDR3 sequence: CASSAGNTEAFF. DNA for the CDR3: TGTGCCAGCAGTGCGGGAAACACTGAAGCTTTCTTT.